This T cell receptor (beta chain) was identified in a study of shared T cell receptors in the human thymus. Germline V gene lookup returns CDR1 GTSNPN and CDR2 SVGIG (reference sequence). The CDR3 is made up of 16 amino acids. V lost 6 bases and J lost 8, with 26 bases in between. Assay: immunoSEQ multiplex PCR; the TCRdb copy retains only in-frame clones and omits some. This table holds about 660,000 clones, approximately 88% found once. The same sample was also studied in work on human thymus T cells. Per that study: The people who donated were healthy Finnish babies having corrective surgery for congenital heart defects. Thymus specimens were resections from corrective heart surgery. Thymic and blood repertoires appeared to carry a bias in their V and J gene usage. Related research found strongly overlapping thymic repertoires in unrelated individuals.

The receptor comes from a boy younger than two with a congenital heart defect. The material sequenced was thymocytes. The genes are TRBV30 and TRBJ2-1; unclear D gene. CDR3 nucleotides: TGTGCCTGCCCTGTTAATTCTAGGTCTAATGGTGATGAGCAGTTCTTC. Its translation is CACPVNSRSNGDEQFF.